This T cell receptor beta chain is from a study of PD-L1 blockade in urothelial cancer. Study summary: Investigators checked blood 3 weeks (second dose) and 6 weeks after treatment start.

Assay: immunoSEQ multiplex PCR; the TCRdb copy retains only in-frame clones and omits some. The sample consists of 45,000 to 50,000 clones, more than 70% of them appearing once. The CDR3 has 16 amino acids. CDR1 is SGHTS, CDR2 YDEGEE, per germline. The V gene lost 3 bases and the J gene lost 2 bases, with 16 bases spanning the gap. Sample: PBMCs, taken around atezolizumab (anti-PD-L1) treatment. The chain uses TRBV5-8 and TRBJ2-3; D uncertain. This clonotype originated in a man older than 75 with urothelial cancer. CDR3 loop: CASSYGSGESTDTQYF. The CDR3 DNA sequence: TGTGCCAGCAGCTACGGATCCGGAGAGTCCACAGATACGCAGTATTTT.